These 27 T cell receptor beta chains originate from one sample sequenced in a study of T cells in narcolepsy. This table comes from immunoSEQ multiplex PCR, and its TCRdb copy is limited to in-frame clones, with some not included. The data contain roughly 25,000 clones, roughly 85% of them singletons. Source material: CD45RA- memory CD4+ T cells from PBMCs. Source of these receptors: a human donor with narcolepsy.

This chain joins TRBV5-1 and TRBJ2-7, with a possible D match to TRBD1 (5 bases). Per the germline V gene, CDR1 is SGHRS and CDR2 is YFSETQ. This CDR3 is built from 14 residues. The V and J ends lost 0 bases and 7 bases respectively, with 14 bases between them. CDR3 in DNA: TGCGCCAGCAGCTTGGTCAGCTATAAGGGGGAGCAGTACTTC. Protein sequence: CASSLVSYKGEQYF.

V is TRBV6-1 and J is TRBJ1-2, with a tentative D call TRBD1 (5 bases). Germline V CDR1 and CDR2: MNHNS, SASEGT. V lost 4 bases and J lost 1, with 7 bases in between. CDR3 length: 13 amino acids. The CDR3 reads CASSGTGNYGYTF. The CDR3 DNA sequence: TGTGCCAGCAGTGGCACAGGTAACTATGGCTACACCTTC.

The chain has TRBV30 and TRBJ1-5; TRBD1 agrees at 10 bases. The CDR3 consists of 15 residues. The V gene end was trimmed by 4 bases and the J gene end by 3 bases; junction bases not matched to a gene: 6. The V gene's germline CDR1 is GTSNPN and CDR2 SVGIG (reference sequence). CDR3 loop: CAWTAGTGDNQPQHF. The CDR3 DNA sequence: TGTGCCTGGACCGCCGGGACAGGGGACAATCAGCCCCAGCATTTT. Looking up the rest from reference TRBV30 and TRBJ1-5 gives the full variable domain: SQTIHQWPATLVQPVGSPLSLECTVEGTSNPNLYWYRQAAGRGLQLLFYSVGIGQISSEVPQNLSASRPQDRQFILSSKKLLLSDSGFYLCAWTAGTGDNQPQHFGDGTRLSIL.

The rearrangement links TRBV7-9 to TRBJ2-5; the D gene is possibly TRBD2 (5 bases). The J call is in doubt because the DNA end fits TRBJ2-7 better. In germline, CDR1 is SEHNR, CDR2 FQNEAQ (reference sequence). This CDR3 has 15 amino acids. The CDR3 DNA reads as TGTGCCAGCAGCTTAATGGGAGTAGCCTCCTACGAGCAGTACTTC. Protein sequence: CASSLMGVASYEQYF.

This chain uses TRBV6-6 with TRBJ1-1, with 9 bases fitting TRBD1. Trimming at V came to 0 bases and at J to 4 bases, leaving 6 bases not matched to a gene. This CDR3 is built from 16 residues. Germline lookup yields CDR1 MNHNY and CDR2 SVGAGI (reference sequence). The CDR3 is CASSYSWDRDLTEAFF. The CDR3 coding sequence is TGTGCCAGCAGTTACTCGTGGGACAGGGACCTCACTGAAGCTTTCTTT.

The chain uses TRBV5-5 and TRBJ1-2; tentatively, D is TRBD1 (6 bases). V was trimmed by 2 bases and J by 4 bases, leaving 12 bases between them. CDR1 and CDR2 from the germline V gene are SGHKS and YYEKEE (reference sequence). The length of the CDR3 is 14 residues. Written as DNA, the CDR3 is TGTGCCAGCAGCTTTGACAGGTTGGGCTATGGCTACACCTTC. As protein: CASSFDRLGYGYTF.

This chain joins TRBV7-9 and TRBJ1-1; D unclear. The CDR3 consists of 13 residues. CDR1 is SEHNR and CDR2 is FQNEAQ in the germline V gene (reference sequence). Trimming took off 5 bases at V and 7 bases at J, with 14 bases between the two ends. Written as DNA, the CDR3 is TGTGCCAGCAGCCGCCGGAGGGAAGGTGAAGCTTTCTTT. This translates into CASSRRREGEAFF.

This clone was observed a few times. The chain uses TRBV20-1 and TRBJ2-7; TRBD1 matches at 8 bases. J was trimmed by 12 bases and V by 6 bases; bases with no gene match: 10. Germline assignment: CDR1 DFQATT and CDR2 SNEGSKA (reference sequence). The CDR3 is made up of 11 amino acids. The CDR3 sequence is CSAKTGVKRYF. CDR3 coding DNA: TGCAGTGCCAAGACAGGGGTAAAGCGGTACTTC.

This rearrangement joins TRBV5-1 to TRBJ1-1; 9 bases are shared with TRBD1. Germline CDR1 is SGHRS and CDR2 is YFSETQ. V dropped 6 bases and J dropped 5; count of bases not matched to a gene: 11. The CDR3 extends over 15 amino acids. The CDR3 loop reads CASNPSTGGRTEAFF. CDR3 sequence (DNA): TGCGCCAGCAACCCATCGACAGGGGGGCGAACTGAAGCTTTCTTT. The variable domain in full, completed from reference TRBV5-1 and TRBJ1-1, reads KAGVTQTPRYLIKTRGQQVTLSCSPISGHRSVSWYQQTPGQGLQFLFEYFSETQRNKGNFPGRFSGRQFSNSRSEMNVSTLELGDSALYLCASNPSTGGRTEAFFGQGTRLTVV.

J is TRBJ2-3 and V is TRBV4-1; possibly TRBD2 for D (5 bases). This CDR3 has 15 residues. CDR1 and CDR2 from the germline V gene are MGHRA and YSYEKL. Trimming cost V 0 bases and J 3 bases, with 10 bases left between them. CDR3: CASSQDQSGTDTQYF. For the CDR3, the DNA is TGCGCCAGCAGCCAAGATCAGTCGGGAACAGATACGCAGTATTTT.

The genes are TRBV7-2 and TRBJ2-1, with 10 nucleotides matching TRBD2. The germline V gene has CDR1 SGHTA and CDR2 FQGNSA. The CDR3 is 15 amino acids. V trimming: 5 bases; J trimming: 4 bases; junction bases outside the gene matches: 5. The CDR3 nucleotides read TGTGCCAGCAGCCTTCGGACTAGCGGATACAATGAGCAGTTCTTC. Residues: CASSLRTSGYNEQFF.

This rearrangement joins TRBV15 to TRBJ2-5, with 7 bases that match TRBD1. CDR1 is LNHNV and CDR2 is YYDKDF in the germline V gene (reference sequence). Trimming removed 2 bases from V and 4 bases from J; junction bases left unmatched: 7. The CDR3 covers 15 residues. The chain's CDR3 is CATSRSRTGAETQYF. In nucleotides, the CDR3 is TGTGCCACCAGCAGATCCCGCACAGGGGCAGAGACCCAGTACTTC.

The chain recombines TRBV2 with TRBJ2-5; 9 bases line up with TRBD1. The last part of the DNA fits TRBJ2-7 better; the J call may be wrong. Germline assignment: CDR1 SNHLY and CDR2 FYNNEI. The length of the CDR3 is 15 residues. The CDR3 reads CASSNPGTGRYEQYF. The CDR3 DNA follows: TGTGCCAGCAGCAACCCCGGGACAGGGCGGTACGAGCAGTACTTC.

This clone was picked up one time. The V call is TRBV7-9, the J call TRBJ2-1; the match to TRBD2 covers 10 bases. Germline CDR1 is SEHNR and CDR2 is FQNEAQ (reference sequence). Trimming took 7 bases from V and 3 from J; bases not matched to a gene: 9. The CDR3 is 16 residues long. The CDR3 protein is CASTPGTSGIYNEQFF. In DNA, the CDR3 is TGTGCCAGCACTCCCGGTACTAGCGGGATCTACAATGAGCAGTTCTTC.

This rearrangement joins TRBV6-5 to TRBJ2-5; TRBD1 matches 7 bases. The end of the DNA aligns better with TRBJ2-7, so the J call may be wrong. Looked up from germline, CDR1 is MNHEY and CDR2 is SVGAGI. The CDR3 is 15 residues long. The CDR3 spells CASRKDRASSYEQYF. The CDR3 DNA reads TGTGCCAGCAGAAAAGACAGGGCATCGTCCTACGAGCAGTACTTC.

This clone has only one observation. The J gene is TRBJ2-1, the V gene TRBV5-1; TRBD2 matches 10 bases. Trimming at V came to 4 bases and at J to 7 bases, leaving 20 bases not matched to a gene. This CDR3 is 19 amino acids long. Germline V CDR1 and CDR2: SGHRS, YFSETQ. CDR3 sequence: CASSGGAGGNQVSGNEQFF. CDR3 coding DNA: TGCGCCAGCAGCGGGGGAGCGGGAGGGAACCAAGTCAGTGGTAATGAGCAGTTCTTC.

The chain carries TRBV30 and TRBJ2-7; maybe TRBD1 (6 bases). Trimming stripped 2 bases from V and 2 bases from J, with 13 bases between. CDR3 size: 14 residues. CDR1 and CDR2 from the germline V gene are GTSNPN and SVGIG (reference sequence). DNA for the CDR3: TGTGCCTGGAGTCCACTGACAGGCGCCTACGAGCAGTACTTC. Translating gives CAWSPLTGAYEQYF.

The chain is built from TRBV11-2 and TRBJ2-1, with 7 bases matching TRBD2. Germline V lookup: CDR1 SGHAT, CDR2 FQNNGV. J gave up 7 bases and V 1 base, and 10 bases lay outside the gene matches. The CDR3 loop spans 16 amino acids. The chain's CDR3 is CASSLGLAGGENEQFF. CDR3 bases: TGTGCCAGCAGCTTAGGTTTAGCGGGCGGGGAAAATGAGCAGTTCTTC.

The table lists this clone with a few counts. J is TRBJ1-1 and V is TRBV6-1; 7 nucleotides agree with TRBD1. CDR3 length: 14 residues. CDR1 and CDR2 (germline): MNHNS, SASEGT. V was clipped by 6 bases and J by 0 bases; unmatched bases: 4. CDR3 sequence reads: CASSKTGLNTEAFF. For the CDR3, the DNA is TGTGCCAGCAGCAAGACAGGGTTGAACACTGAAGCTTTCTTT.

The chain joins TRBV5-6 to TRBJ1-2; D perhaps matches TRBD1 (6 bases). The V and J ends lost 0 bases and 2 bases respectively, with 8 bases between them. The CDR3 extends over 14 amino acids. CDR1 and CDR2 from the germline V gene are SGHDT and YYEEEE. CDR3 DNA: TGTGCCAGCAGCTTGGACACAGGGAACTATGGCTACACCTTC. It codes for CASSLDTGNYGYTF.

This clone appeared once. The chain combines TRBV19 with TRBJ2-5; possible D gene TRBD1, 7 bases. V lost 3 bases to trimming and J lost 2 bases, with 16 bases between them. CDR3 length: 16 amino acids. Per germline, CDR1 LNHDA and CDR2 SQIVND (reference sequence). The DNA of the CDR3 is TGTGCCAGTAGTATGGTTGGAGGGGGCGCACAAGAGACCCAGTACTTC. Its protein product is CASSMVGGGAQETQYF.

V and J are TRBV7-3 and TRBJ2-5, with 12 nucleotides matching TRBD2. This CDR3 spans 15 amino acids. Germline V lookup: CDR1 SGHTA, CDR2 FQGTGA. V lost 5 bases, J lost 5 bases, and 6 bases stayed unmatched. In nucleotides, the CDR3 is TGTGCCAGCAGCCGTGGACTAGCGGGAACGGAGACCCAGTACTTC. It yields the protein CASSRGLAGTETQYF.

The CDR3 region has the DNA TGTGCCTGGACAGAACCCCGAGCGGGAGCCTACGAGCAGTACTTC. Translation gives CAWTEPRAGAYEQYF. The chain links TRBV30 to TRBJ2-7; 8 bases map to TRBD2. This CDR3 contains 15 residues. V lost 4 bases and J lost 2; bases outside the gene matches: 10. Germline assignment: CDR1 GTSNPN and CDR2 SVGIG (reference sequence).

This sequence joins TRBV28 and TRBJ1-5, with 7 bases that match TRBD1. This CDR3 has 14 residues. Per the germline V gene, CDR1 is MDHEN and CDR2 is SYDVKM. With V trimmed by 10 bases and J by 6 bases, 12 bases remained unmatched. This CDR3 is CANRKGGEGQPQHF. Here the CDR3 DNA reads TGTGCCAACCGGAAAGGGGGCGAAGGTCAGCCCCAGCATTTT. Drawing the rest from reference TRBV28 and TRBJ1-5, the complete variable domain is DVKVTQSSRYLVKRTGEKVFLECVQDMDHENMFWYRQDPGLGLRLIYFSYDVKMKEKGDIPEGYSVSREKKERFSLILESASTNQTSMYLCANRKGGEGQPQHFGDGTRLSIL.

The chain joins TRBV5-4 to TRBJ2-1; 14 bases match TRBD2. CDR3 length equals 15 residues. V was clipped by 4 bases and J by 7 bases; unmatched bases: 4. Germline CDR1 SGHNT, CDR2 YYREEE (reference sequence). The CDR3 nucleotides read TGTGCCAGCAGCGCGGGACTAGCGGGGGAAAATGAGCAGTTCTTC. This translates into CASSAGLAGENEQFF.

The chain employs TRBV7-8 and TRBJ1-2; 9 nucleotides agree with TRBD1. Germline loops: CDR1 SGHVS, CDR2 FQNEAQ. V was pared by 5 bases and J by 4 bases, with 5 bases of the junction left unmatched. This CDR3 is 14 amino acids long. The CDR3 sequence: CASSLPGQGYGYTF. For the CDR3, the DNA is TGTGCCAGCAGCCTCCCGGGACAGGGCTATGGCTACACCTTC.

The rearrangement joins TRBV19 to TRBJ1-2; 7 bases are a match to TRBD1. The germline V gene has CDR1 LNHDA and CDR2 SQIVND (reference sequence). Unmatched junction bases numbered 9, after V lost 6 bases and J lost 8 bases. The CDR3 totals 13 residues. Written as DNA, the CDR3 is TGTGCCAGTAGCTCCAAGTCGGGACAGGGCTACACCTTC. Its protein product is CASSSKSGQGYTF.